Each of the 29 T cell receptor beta chains below was sequenced from the same sample in a study of blood T cell dynamics during melanoma immunotherapy. The antigens of these receptors remain unknown. The sample's time point: week 3, after first cycle of checkpoint inhibitor. Immune-effector memory T cells were defined as CD3+ CD4- CD8+ CD45RA- CD45RO-high CD27- CCR7-. TCRdb's copy holds only in-frame clones and misses some; the assay was immunoSEQ multiplex PCR. The sample holds 2,000 or so clones, about 77% seen once. Study-level findings and limits: Cell-free DNA CDR3 sequences most resembled the immune-effector CD8+ subset, which was also most clonal.

The specimen was CD8+ T cells from blood, collected from a patient treated with checkpoint blockade. The receptors originated from a human donor with melanoma.

Concerning this clone itself: At one end the junction does not follow the germline gene, possibly because of a read error. The J gene is TRBJ2-7, the V gene TRBV7-6; TRBD1 is a possible D gene (5 bases). The germline V gene has CDR1 SGHVS and CDR2 FNYEAQ. The CDR3 totals 14 residues. The CDR3 spells CAGSLTEQGYEQYF. CDR3 DNA: TGTGCCGGCAGCTTGACTGAGCAGGGCTACGAGCAGTACTTC.

The chain uses TRBV19 and TRBJ2-1; no reliable D call. The CDR3 spans 13 residues. V lost 3 bases and J lost 10, with 13 bases in between. Germline V gene sequence: CDR1 LNHDA, CDR2 SQIVND (reference sequence). For the CDR3, the DNA is TGTGCCAGTAGTATGAAGGCCCAGCCCGAGCAGTTCTTC. Translated, it gives CASSMKAQPEQFF.

In regard to this clone: Other DNA variants within this sample encode the same CDR3. The CDR3 DNA reads TGCGCCAGCAGCTTGGAGGGGACAGGGGTTTTTGCGGAGACCCAGTACTTC. Protein sequence: CASSLEGTGVFAETQYF. This chain links TRBV5-1 with TRBJ2-5; 10 nucleotides align to TRBD1. This CDR3 contains 17 residues. V was pared by 0 bases and J by 5 bases, with 10 bases of the junction left unmatched. CDR1 SGHRS and CDR2 YFSETQ come from the germline V gene.

The V and J genes are TRBV13 and TRBJ2-3; D gene ambiguous. With 5 bases removed from V and 6 bases from J, the gap between germline ends came to 9 bases. Germline V gene data show CDR1 as PRHDT and CDR2 as FYEKMQ (reference sequence). This CDR3 region has 12 residues. CDR3 nucleotide sequence: TGTGCCAGCAGCCCCAATGGGGATACGCAGTATTTT. Amino acid sequence: CASSPNGDTQYF.

This clone is a singleton in its sample. J is TRBJ2-7 and V is TRBV10-3, with D perhaps matching TRBD1 or TRBD2 (5 bases each). Germline V lookup: CDR1 ENHRY, CDR2 SYGVKD. The V gene lost 0 bases and the J gene lost 5 bases, with 20 bases spanning the gap. The length of the CDR3 is 17 residues. CDR3 DNA: TGTGCCATCAGTGAGTCCCGAGTTGACGGGGCTCACGACGAGCAGTACTTC. Protein: CAISESRVDGAHDEQYF.

This chain connects TRBV28 to TRBJ1-4; the D gene is possibly TRBD1 (5 bases). The V gene lost 3 bases and the J gene lost 7 bases, with 21 bases spanning the gap. Germline V gives CDR1 MDHEN, CDR2 SYDVKM. The CDR3 loop spans 17 amino acids. This chain's CDR3 is CASSLATEGIGSEKLFF. CDR3 nucleotides: TGTGCCAGCAGTTTGGCAACCGAGGGGATCGGGTCTGAAAAACTGTTTTTT.

The J gene is TRBJ2-1, the V gene TRBV7-9; either TRBD1 or TRBD2 may supply D (5 bases each). V was shortened by 0 bases and J by 4 bases, with 10 bases between the two germline ends. The germline V gene encodes CDR1 SEHNR and CDR2 FQNEAQ (reference sequence). The CDR3 sequence is 15 residues long. The CDR3 spells CASSLAVGEYNEQFF. CDR3 coding DNA: TGTGCCAGCAGCTTAGCGGTAGGGGAGTACAATGAGCAGTTCTTC.

The sample holds a few counts of this clone. The rearrangement joins TRBV7-6 to TRBJ2-7, with 7 nucleotides matching TRBD1. The germline V gene encodes CDR1 SGHVS and CDR2 FNYEAQ. V shed 5 bases, J shed 3 bases, and the junction held 4 bases outside the gene matches. This CDR3 contains 13 residues. The CDR3 coding sequence is TGTGCCAGCAGCGTTGGGACAGACTACGAGCAGTACTTC. Amino acid sequence: CASSVGTDYEQYF.

The chain has TRBV28 and TRBJ1-3; 8 positions match TRBD1. CDR3 length: 16 amino acids. V gave up 6 bases and J gave up 2 bases; unmatched junction bases: 9. Germline values: CDR1 MDHEN, CDR2 SYDVKM. CDR3 region: CASSLLLQGAGNTIYF. CDR3 nucleotide sequence: TGTGCCAGCAGCCTCCTTTTACAGGGGGCTGGAAACACCATATATTTT. Full variable domain (rest looked up from reference TRBV28 and TRBJ1-3): DVKVTQSSRYLVKRTGEKVFLECVQDMDHENMFWYRQDPGLGLRLIYFSYDVKMKEKGDIPEGYSVSREKKERFSLILESASTNQTSMYLCASSLLLQGAGNTIYFGEGSWLTVV.

This clone showed up just once. CDR3: CASRIEPRTGAEQYF. CDR3 sequence (DNA): TGCGCCAGCAGAATCGAACCCAGGACAGGGGCCGAGCAGTACTTC. The rearrangement links TRBV4-1 to TRBJ2-7, with 9 bases lining up with TRBD1. Germline assignment: CDR1 MGHRA and CDR2 YSYEKL. The CDR3 totals 15 residues. Trimming at V came to 6 bases and at J to 6 bases, leaving 12 bases not matched to a gene.

The gene calls are TRBV19 and TRBJ2-1; 7 bases align to TRBD1. V dropped 6 bases and J dropped 8; count of bases not matched to a gene: 4. Germline V gene lookup returns CDR1 LNHDA and CDR2 SQIVND (reference sequence). The CDR3 sequence is 12 residues long. In nucleotides, the CDR3 is TGTGCCAGTAGCGCTCAGGGGGATGAGCAGTTCTTC. Its translation is CASSAQGDEQFF.

In its sample, this clone was seen once. The chain uses TRBV14 and TRBJ1-1; TRBD1 is a possible D gene (6 bases). Trimming pared 2 bases from V and 4 bases from J, leaving 8 bases between. The germline V gene has CDR1 SGHDN and CDR2 FVKESK. CDR3 length: 13 amino acids. The CDR3 DNA reads TGTGCCAGCAGCCAAACAGGGTCCACTGAAGCTTTCTTT. Translating gives CASSQTGSTEAFF.

The rearrangement links TRBV10-2 to TRBJ2-5, with 12 positions matching TRBD2. With 2 bases clipped from V and 5 bases from J, the junction kept 3 bases outside the gene matches. The length of the CDR3 is 15 residues. Germline V CDR1 and CDR2: WSHSY, SAAADI. CDR3 bases: TGCGCCAGCAGTGAGACTAGCGGGAGGTGGGAGACCCAGTACTTC. This encodes CASSETSGRWETQYF.

CDR3 sequence (DNA): TGTGCCAGCAGTTACTCCTCGGGGGGCAATCAGCCCCAGCATTTT. Its protein is CASSYSSGGNQPQHF. The rearrangement joins TRBV6-9 to TRBJ1-5; D is perhaps TRBD1 (5 bases). The CDR3 is made up of 15 amino acids. The germline V and J ends were trimmed by 3 bases and 2 bases, with 11 bases remaining between them. CDR1 is MNHGY, CDR2 SVAAGI, per germline.

This clone has just a few counts. The chain recombines TRBV4-2 with TRBJ1-3; D is undetermined. The V and J ends lost 0 bases and 9 bases respectively, with 18 bases between them. CDR1 is LGHNA, CDR2 YNFKEQ, per germline. CDR3 length: 16 amino acids. CDR3 DNA: TGTGCCAGCAGCCAAGAACGTTCTGGTACCCGCCGCACCATATATTTT. This gives the protein CASSQERSGTRRTIYF.

V and J are TRBV19 and TRBJ1-1; D unclear. The CDR3 consists of 12 residues. Trimming stripped 6 bases from V and 7 bases from J, with 12 bases between. Germline V gene data show CDR1 as LNHDA and CDR2 as SQIVND (reference sequence). The CDR3 loop is CASREGSGEAFF. The CDR3 DNA sequence: TGTGCCAGTAGGGAGGGATCCGGTGAAGCTTTCTTT.

This clone was counted only a few times. The rearrangement joins TRBV6-5 to TRBJ2-7; 8 nucleotides align to TRBD2. The CDR3 has 14 residues. Germline V gives CDR1 MNHEY, CDR2 SVGAGI. With V trimmed by 2 bases and J by 7 bases, 7 bases remained unmatched. The CDR3 loop reads CASSYGSGSWEQYF. The CDR3 nucleotides are TGTGCCAGCAGTTACGGGAGCGGGAGTTGGGAGCAGTACTTC.

The chain has TRBV4-1 and TRBJ2-1, with no clear D. The germline V and J ends were trimmed by 1 base and 8 bases, with 15 bases remaining between them. Per the germline V gene, CDR1 is MGHRA and CDR2 is YSYEKL. The CDR3 has 15 residues. The chain's CDR3 is CASSQGPRPFDEQFF. The DNA for the CDR3 is TGCGCCAGCAGCCAAGGACCCCGCCCTTTCGATGAGCAGTTCTTC.

This clone was counted a few times. V gene TRBV28 combines with J gene TRBJ1-2; D is undetermined. The CDR3 has 17 amino acids. Germline CDR1 MDHEN, CDR2 SYDVKM. The V and J ends lost 7 bases and 0 bases respectively, with 21 bases between them. Here the CDR3 DNA reads TGTGCCAGCAAGCCTCAGACGGACGTCTCCCCTAACTATGGCTACACCTTC. Its translation: CASKPQTDVSPNYGYTF.

The gene calls are TRBV19 and TRBJ2-1; TRBD2 matches 11 bases. With V trimmed by 3 bases and J by 1 base, 2 bases remained unmatched. The CDR3 has 16 amino acids. Germline V gives CDR1 LNHDA, CDR2 SQIVND (reference sequence). The chain's CDR3 is CASSILAGGSYNEQFF. In DNA form, the CDR3 reads TGTGCCAGTAGTATTCTAGCGGGAGGTTCCTACAATGAGCAGTTCTTC.

This clone turned up a few times. This chain joins TRBV25-1 and TRBJ1-5; D perhaps matches TRBD1 (6 bases). Trimming left V 9 bases short and J 0 bases short, with 15 bases between. The CDR3 sequence is 15 residues long. Per the germline V gene, CDR1 is MGHDK and CDR2 is SYGVNS. The CDR3 region is CASLRGAYSNQPQHF. The CDR3 DNA is TGTGCCAGTCTCAGGGGAGCTTATAGCAATCAGCCCCAGCATTTT.

There are a few counts of this clone. The V and J genes are TRBV4-3 and TRBJ1-3; D unresolved. Germline V gene data show CDR1 as LGHNA and CDR2 as YSLEER. The V and J ends lost 0 bases and 8 bases respectively, with 17 bases between them. The CDR3 runs 16 residues. The CDR3 coding sequence is TGCGCCAGCAGCCAAGACCCTCCAAGCAGTTGGGACACCATATATTTT. Its protein product is CASSQDPPSSWDTIYF.

This sequence joins TRBV6-6 and TRBJ2-7; 7 nucleotides agree with TRBD1. CDR1 MNHNY and CDR2 SVGAGI come from the germline V gene (reference sequence). With V trimmed by 2 bases and J by 2 bases, 3 bases remained unmatched. The CDR3 has 14 amino acids. The CDR3 loop is CASSYRQGAYEQYF. For the CDR3, the DNA is TGTGCCAGCAGTTACCGACAGGGCGCCTACGAGCAGTACTTC.

This chain uses TRBV4-3 with TRBJ2-7; D tentatively fits TRBD1 or TRBD2 (5 bases each). The V end lost 0 bases, the J end lost 1 base, and 16 bases lay between the germline ends. This CDR3 contains 17 residues. In germline, CDR1 is LGHNA, CDR2 YSLEER. CDR3 nucleotide sequence: TGCGCCAGCAGCCAAGATAGACTGGGACCGTCGTCCTACGAGCAGTACTTC. Residues: CASSQDRLGPSSYEQYF.

V is TRBV19 and J is TRBJ1-2, with unresolved D. In germline, CDR1 is LNHDA, CDR2 SQIVND (reference sequence). The CDR3 extends over 13 amino acids. V was trimmed by 1 base and J by 1 base, leaving 4 bases between them. CDR3 sequence: CASSIGVNYGYTF. The CDR3 bases are TGTGCCAGTAGTATAGGAGTTAACTATGGCTACACCTTC.

This clone was found a few times. V and J are TRBV5-4 and TRBJ2-7, with 10 bases aligning to TRBD2. Germline V lookup: CDR1 SGHNT, CDR2 YYREEE (reference sequence). CDR3 length: 15 residues. Trimming at V came to 4 bases and at J to 6 bases, leaving 10 bases not matched to a gene. The CDR3 region is CASSPLAGDPREQYF. Here the CDR3 DNA reads TGTGCCAGCAGCCCTCTAGCGGGAGACCCTCGCGAGCAGTACTTC.

The V and J genes are TRBV28 and TRBJ2-7; 7 positions agree with TRBD1. Germline V lookup: CDR1 MDHEN, CDR2 SYDVKM. The CDR3 spans 14 residues. V lost 3 bases to trimming and J lost 5 bases; unmatched junction nucleotides: 7. CDR3 in amino acids: CASSLGTVGDEQYF. CDR3 nucleotide sequence: TGTGCCAGCAGTTTGGGGACAGTCGGCGACGAGCAGTACTTC.

The rearrangement uses TRBV5-5 and TRBJ2-1; D might be TRBD1 (5 bases). Germline CDR1 is SGHKS and CDR2 is YYEKEE (reference sequence). Deletions cut 0 bases from V and 5 bases from J, with 15 bases between. This CDR3 is built from 16 residues. The CDR3 DNA reads as TGTGCCAGCAGCTTGGTAGGGCAGGGAATTGACAATGAGCAGTTCTTC. Its protein product is CASSLVGQGIDNEQFF.

This clone was counted a single time. The rearrangement joins TRBV29-1 to TRBJ2-1; 8 bases map to TRBD2. Trimming cost V 6 bases and J 7 bases; bases outside gene matches: 8. The CDR3 contains 13 residues. Germline lookup yields CDR1 SQVTM and CDR2 ANQGSEA. For the CDR3, the DNA is TGCAGCGTCGCCGGGACTAGACCTAATGAGCAGTTCTTC. Translated, it gives CSVAGTRPNEQFF.